This paragraph reports one TCR beta chain. Its specificity is not known. This sample was taken from a study of cytomegalovirus exposure and HLA in healthy donors. The protocol was immunoSEQ multiplex PCR, while the TCRdb copy is restricted to in-frame clones and leaves out a portion. Of approximately 200,000 clones listed, 70% to 90% are singletons. The donors were members of the validation cohort, which comprised about 120 subjects and was separate from the first cohort of roughly 700 subjects. Germline values: CDR1 SQVTM, CDR2 ANQGSEA. Deletions cut 4 bases from V and 2 bases from J, with 12 bases between. This CDR3 has 13 amino acids. Findings of the study overall: Most sequenced TCRs were rare (though some public TCRs occurred in many donors). Cytomegalovirus status was reportedly diagnosed by the classifier with high sensitivity and specificity.

The TCR sequence derives from a woman aged 18-29 years in good health and CMV-seronegative. The material sequenced was PBMCs. The gene calls are TRBV29-1 and TRBJ2-7; tentative D call: TRBD2 (6 bases). Here the CDR3 reads CSVAGSLTYEQYF. In DNA, the CDR3 is TGCAGCGTTGCCGGGAGCCTGACCTACGAGCAGTACTTC.